This TCR beta chain was sequenced for a study of OX40 agonist ivuxolimab in advanced cancers. Background on the study: Ivuxolimab, an antibody acting as an agonist of OX40 (CD134), was used to treat patients.

The data were produced by immunoSEQ multiplex PCR, yet TCRdb's version contains in-frame clones alone and is incomplete. Among fewer than 65,000 clones listed, about 94% were seen once. The CDR3 covers 16 residues. Trimming left V 0 bases short and J 2 bases short, with 14 bases between. The V gene's germline CDR1 is SGHTA and CDR2 FQGNSA. V usage is TRBV7-2 and J usage is TRBJ2-7; D possibly corresponds to TRBD2 (7 bases). The TCR comes from an adult with an advanced solid tumor such as melanoma, head and neck, liver or kidney cancer. This specimen was CD4+ or CD8+ T cells sorted from blood, taken in a trial of the OX40 agonist ivuxolimab. The CDR3 nucleotides are TGTGCCAGCAGCTTAGCGGGGGGGACAAATACCTACGAGCAGTACTTC. Its translation: CASSLAGGTNTYEQYF.